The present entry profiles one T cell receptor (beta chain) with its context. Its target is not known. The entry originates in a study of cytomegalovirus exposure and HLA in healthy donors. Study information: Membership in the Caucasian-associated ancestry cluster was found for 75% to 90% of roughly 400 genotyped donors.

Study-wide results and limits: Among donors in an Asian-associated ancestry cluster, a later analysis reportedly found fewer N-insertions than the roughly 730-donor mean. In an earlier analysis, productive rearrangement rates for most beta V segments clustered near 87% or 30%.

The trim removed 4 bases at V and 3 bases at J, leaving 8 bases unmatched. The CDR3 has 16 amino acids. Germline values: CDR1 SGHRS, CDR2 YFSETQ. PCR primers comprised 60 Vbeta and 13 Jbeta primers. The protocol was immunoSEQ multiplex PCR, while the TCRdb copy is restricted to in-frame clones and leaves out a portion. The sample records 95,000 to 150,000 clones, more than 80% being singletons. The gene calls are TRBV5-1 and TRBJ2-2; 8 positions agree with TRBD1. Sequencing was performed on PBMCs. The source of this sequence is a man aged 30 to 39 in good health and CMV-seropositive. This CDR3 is CASSTDGQGDTGELFF. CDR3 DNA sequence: TGCGCCAGCAGCACCGACGGACAGGGCGACACCGGGGAGCTGTTTTTT.